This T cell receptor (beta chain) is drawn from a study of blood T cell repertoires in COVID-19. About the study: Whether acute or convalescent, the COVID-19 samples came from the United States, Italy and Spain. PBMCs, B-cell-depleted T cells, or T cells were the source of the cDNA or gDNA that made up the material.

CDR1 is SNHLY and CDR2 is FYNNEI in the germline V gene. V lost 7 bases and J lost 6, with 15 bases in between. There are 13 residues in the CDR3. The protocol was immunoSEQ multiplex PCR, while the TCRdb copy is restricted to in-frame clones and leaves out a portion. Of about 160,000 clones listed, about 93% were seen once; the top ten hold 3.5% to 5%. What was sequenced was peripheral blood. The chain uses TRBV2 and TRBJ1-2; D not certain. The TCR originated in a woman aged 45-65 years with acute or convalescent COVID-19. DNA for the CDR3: TGTGCCAGCACCCCCCCTTCTACTGATGGCTACACCTTC. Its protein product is CASTPPSTDGYTF.